A selection of T cell receptor beta chains follows, all from one sample in a study of T cell changes during pregnancy in multiple sclerosis. Libraries were prepared by immunoSEQ multiplex PCR; TCRdb keeps only in-frame clonotypes and omits some of them. The sample holds 35,000 to 45,000 clones, 85% to 95% seen once. Sequencing was carried out using peripheral blood. The receptors stem from a female donor with multiple sclerosis, enrolled in a pregnancy study. The CDR3 runs from the conserved cysteine through the conserved F or W. A D gene is named only where the DNA matches it firmly. Not all rows give a size; the values are once, few, many and, for expanded clones, a class.

j_gene	abundance	d_gene	v_gene	CDR3nt	CDR3aa
TRBJ2-3	NA	TRBD1	TRBV9	TGTGCCAGCAGCGTAGACAGGGGCCGGAGCACAGATACGCAGTATTTT	CASSVDRGRSTDTQYF
TRBJ2-1	NA	TRBD2	TRBV30	TGTGCCTGGAGTTTGTTGCGACTAGCGGCCAATGAGCAGTTCTTC	CAWSLLRLAANEQFF
TRBJ2-7	NA	NA	TRBV9	TGTGCCAGCAGCGTAGAAGGGGATCCCTCCTACGAGCAGTACTTC	CASSVEGDPSYEQYF
TRBJ2-3	NA	TRBD1	TRBV11-1	TGTGCCAGCCTCGATGCCAGGGGGCCACGCACAGATACGCAGTATTTT	CASLDARGPRTDTQYF
TRBJ2-5	once	NA	TRBV7-9	TGTGCCAGCAGCTTTGACCGGGAAGAGACCCAGTACTTC	CASSFDREETQYF
TRBJ1-1	NA	NA	TRBV5-1	TGCGCCAGCAGCTACGGATACTTGAACACTGAAGCTTTCTTT	CASSYGYLNTEAFF
TRBJ2-3	NA	NA	TRBV20-1	TGCAGTGCTGCCCTCGCAGATACGCAGTATTTT	CSAALADTQYF
TRBJ2-7	NA	NA	TRBV4-3	TGCGCCAGCAGCCGCCCCCCGGAACGGACGTACGAGCAGTACTTC	CASSRPPERTYEQYF
TRBJ2-3	NA	NA	TRBV11-2	TGTGCCAGCAGCATCACAGATACGCAGTATTTT	CASSITDTQYF
TRBJ1-3	NA	NA	TRBV7-9	TGTGCCAGCAGCTCAAAGATCAACTCTGGAAACACCATATATTTT	CASSSKINSGNTIYF
TRBJ2-5	NA	NA	TRBV4-1	TGCGCCAGCAGCCATAAGACGGCGGGAAAAGAGACCCAGTACTTC	CASSHKTAGKETQYF
TRBJ2-7	NA	TRBD1	TRBV5-1	TGCGCCAGCAGCTTGGCCGGGACAGGGAGCTACGAGCAGTACTTC	CASSLAGTGSYEQYF
TRBJ1-1	NA	NA	TRBV27	TGTGCCAGCGGACCCCACAGGGCGACATTCACTGAAGCTTTCTTT	CASGPHRATFTEAFF